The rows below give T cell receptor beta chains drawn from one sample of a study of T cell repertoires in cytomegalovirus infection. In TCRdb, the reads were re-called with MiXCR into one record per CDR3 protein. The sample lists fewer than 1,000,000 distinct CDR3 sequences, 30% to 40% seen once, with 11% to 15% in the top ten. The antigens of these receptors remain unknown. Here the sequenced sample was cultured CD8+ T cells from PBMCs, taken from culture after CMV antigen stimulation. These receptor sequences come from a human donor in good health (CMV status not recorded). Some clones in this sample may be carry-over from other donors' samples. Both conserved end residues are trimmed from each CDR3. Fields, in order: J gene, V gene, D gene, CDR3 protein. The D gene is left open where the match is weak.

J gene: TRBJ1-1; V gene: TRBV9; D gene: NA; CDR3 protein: ASSPESRRTEAF
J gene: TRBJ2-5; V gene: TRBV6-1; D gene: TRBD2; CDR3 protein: ASSDDLAGGQETQY
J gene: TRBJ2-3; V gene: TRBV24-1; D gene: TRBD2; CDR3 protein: ATSVASGESTDTQY
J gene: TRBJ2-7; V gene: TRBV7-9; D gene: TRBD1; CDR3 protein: ASSIGTGYEQY
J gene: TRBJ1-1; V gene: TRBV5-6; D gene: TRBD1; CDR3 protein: ASSTYRGSTEAF
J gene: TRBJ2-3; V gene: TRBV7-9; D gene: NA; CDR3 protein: ASSLSDGGLFQDTQY
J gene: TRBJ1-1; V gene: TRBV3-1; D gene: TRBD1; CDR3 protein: ASRKGQGRTEAF
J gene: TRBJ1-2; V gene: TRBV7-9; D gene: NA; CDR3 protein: ASSLAMGANYGYT
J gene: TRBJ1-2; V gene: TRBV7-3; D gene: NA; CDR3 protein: ASSSIIGQTRDGYT
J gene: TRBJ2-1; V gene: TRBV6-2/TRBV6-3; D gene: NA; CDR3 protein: ASSYIRTEHNEQF
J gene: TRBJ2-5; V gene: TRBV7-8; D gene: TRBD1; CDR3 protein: ASSGRQGEETQY
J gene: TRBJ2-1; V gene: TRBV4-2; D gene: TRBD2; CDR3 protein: ASSQVAGGGAQF
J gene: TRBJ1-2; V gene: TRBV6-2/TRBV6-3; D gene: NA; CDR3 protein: ASSQKNYGYT
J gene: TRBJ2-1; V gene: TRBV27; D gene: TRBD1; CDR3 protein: ASSLPLKIGQGSINEQF
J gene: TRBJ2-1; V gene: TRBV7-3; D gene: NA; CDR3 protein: ASSLGATFPYNEQF
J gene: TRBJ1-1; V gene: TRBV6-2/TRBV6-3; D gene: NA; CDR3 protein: ASSFHPPGEAF
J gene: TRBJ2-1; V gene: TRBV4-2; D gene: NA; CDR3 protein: ASSQPRNDWGNEQF
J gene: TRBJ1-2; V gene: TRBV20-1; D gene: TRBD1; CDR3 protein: SSYDRGNSGYT
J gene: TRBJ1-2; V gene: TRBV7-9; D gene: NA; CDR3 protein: ASSLDTGLAHGYT
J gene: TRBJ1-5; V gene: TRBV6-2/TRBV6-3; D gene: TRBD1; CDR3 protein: ASSYVGTGQPQPQH
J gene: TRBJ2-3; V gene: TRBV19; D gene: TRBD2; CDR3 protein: ASTPGGLATDTQY
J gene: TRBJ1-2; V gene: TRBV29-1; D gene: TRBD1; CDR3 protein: SALGQGATGYT
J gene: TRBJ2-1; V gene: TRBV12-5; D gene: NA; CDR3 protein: ASGLAGERYNEQF
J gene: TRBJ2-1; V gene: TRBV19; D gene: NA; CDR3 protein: ASSIVGRGIHEQF
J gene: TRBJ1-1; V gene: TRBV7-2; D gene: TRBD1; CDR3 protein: ASSFDRGVSTEAF
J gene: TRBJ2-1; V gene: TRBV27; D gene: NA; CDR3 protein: ASSPPSSYNEQF
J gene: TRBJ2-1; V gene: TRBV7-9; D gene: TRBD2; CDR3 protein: ASSLPSGGSSYNEQF
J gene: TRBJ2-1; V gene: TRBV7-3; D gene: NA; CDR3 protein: ASSLPRSGENEQF
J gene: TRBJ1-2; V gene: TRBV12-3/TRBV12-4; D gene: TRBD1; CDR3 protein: ASSNLLEDRGNGYT
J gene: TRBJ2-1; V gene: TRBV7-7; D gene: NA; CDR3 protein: ASSETSYNEQF
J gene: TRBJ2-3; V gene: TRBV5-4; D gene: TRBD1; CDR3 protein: ASSSDRAMGTDTQY
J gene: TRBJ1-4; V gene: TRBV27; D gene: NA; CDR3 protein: ASSLKVRNEKLF
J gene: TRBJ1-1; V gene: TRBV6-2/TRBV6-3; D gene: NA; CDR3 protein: ASSYSSQNTEAF
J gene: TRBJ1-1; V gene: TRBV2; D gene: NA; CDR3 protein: ASSDGARATEAF
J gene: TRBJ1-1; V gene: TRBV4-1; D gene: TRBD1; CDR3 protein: ASSQGGGNTEAF
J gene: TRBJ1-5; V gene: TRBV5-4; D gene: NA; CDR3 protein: ASSLKGDAVGPQH
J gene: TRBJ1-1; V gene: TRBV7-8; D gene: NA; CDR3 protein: ASSLIYGKNTEAF
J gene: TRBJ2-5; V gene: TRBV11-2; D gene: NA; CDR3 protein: ASSSTIYLQETQY
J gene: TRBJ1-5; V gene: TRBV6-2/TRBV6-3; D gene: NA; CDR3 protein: ASSDSAPVFNQPQH
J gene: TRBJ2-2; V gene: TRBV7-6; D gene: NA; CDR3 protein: ASSSKADLNTGELF
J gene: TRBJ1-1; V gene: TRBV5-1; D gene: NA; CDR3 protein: ASSSREFKRVMNTEAF
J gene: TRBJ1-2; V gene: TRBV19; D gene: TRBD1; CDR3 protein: ASTLEEGALGYT
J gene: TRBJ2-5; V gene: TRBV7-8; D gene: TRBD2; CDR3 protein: ASSAGGRETQY
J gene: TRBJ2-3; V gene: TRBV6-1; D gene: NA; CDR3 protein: ASKIRVGLTDTQY
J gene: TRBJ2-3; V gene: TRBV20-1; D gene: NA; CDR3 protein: SARELFGGTDTQY
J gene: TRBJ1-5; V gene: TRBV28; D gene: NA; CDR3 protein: ASSGTGDQPQH
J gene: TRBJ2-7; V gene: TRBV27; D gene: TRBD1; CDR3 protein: ASSFIWTGDIEQY
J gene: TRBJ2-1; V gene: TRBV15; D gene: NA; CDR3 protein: ATSRDRGRRYNEQF
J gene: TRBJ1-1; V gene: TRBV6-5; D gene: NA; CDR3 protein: ASSPTYGIGRTEAF
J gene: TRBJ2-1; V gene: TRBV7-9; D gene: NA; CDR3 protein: ASRHPDGVYNEQF
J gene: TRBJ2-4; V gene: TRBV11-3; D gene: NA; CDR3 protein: ASSLRTQENIQY
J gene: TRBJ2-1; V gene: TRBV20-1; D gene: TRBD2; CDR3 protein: SARDTSGDFNEQF
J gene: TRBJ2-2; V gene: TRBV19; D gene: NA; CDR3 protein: ASSIDPGVNTGELF
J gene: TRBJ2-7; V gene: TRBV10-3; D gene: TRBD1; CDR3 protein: AIRTGGEKRNEQY
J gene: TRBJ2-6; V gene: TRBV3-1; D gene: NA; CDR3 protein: ASETAGGANVLT
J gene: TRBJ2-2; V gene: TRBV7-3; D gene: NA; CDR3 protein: ASSWADNTGELF
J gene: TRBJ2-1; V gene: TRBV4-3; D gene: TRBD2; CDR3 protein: ASSQGRESSYNEQF